The 14 T cell receptor beta chains given below trace back to one sample, sequenced in a study of regulatory T cells in long-lasting Graves disease. Assembly of TCR beta libraries relied on iRepertoire HTBI primers together with Arm-PCR of CDR3 regions. TCRdb reprocessed the multiplex PCR reads via MiXCR and lists one record per CDR3 protein. Of 510,000 or so distinct CDR3 sequences listed, 12% are singletons. The time point is: newly diagnosed GD, antithyroid drugs for less than 3 months. Researchers made the TCR library from RNA that was extracted from PBMCs. The sample was also reused in another study, on T cells in Graves' hyperthyroidism and ophthalmopathy.

The material was peripheral blood mononuclear cells (PBMCs), obtained at new diagnosis, from a patient treated with antithyroid drugs. The receptors were sampled from a young woman with Graves disease.

Only a few counts were recorded for this clonotype. The V and J genes are TRBV7-9 and TRBJ2-1; the match to TRBD2 covers 9 bases. The V and J ends lost 7 bases and 7 bases, in that order; junction bases with no gene match: 14. This CDR3 spans 16 amino acids. The germline V gene encodes CDR1 SEHNR and CDR2 FQNEAQ (reference sequence). Written as DNA, the CDR3 is TGTGCCAGCACCCCGCCGGTGGGTAGCGGGAGTAATGAGCAGTTCTTC. This codes for CASTPPVGSGSNEQFF.

This clonotype occurred a few times. The J gene is TRBJ2-3, the V gene TRBV19, with 7 bases identical to TRBD2. CDR1 is LNHDA, CDR2 SQIVND, per germline (reference sequence). This CDR3 is 14 amino acids long. V lost 6 bases, J lost 1 base, and 4 bases stayed unmatched. The CDR3 bases are TGTGCCAGTAGGGTCAGCGGGGGCACAGATACGCAGTATTTT. Translation: CASRVSGGTDTQYF.

This clonotype was seen a few times. The chain combines TRBV13 with TRBJ1-1, with D tentatively TRBD1 (6 bases). Germline assignment: CDR1 PRHDT and CDR2 FYEKMQ (reference sequence). Deletions cut 2 bases from V and 0 bases from J, with 10 bases between. The CDR3 totals 15 residues. CDR3 in DNA: TGTGCCAGCAGCTTACCGGACAGAATGAACACTGAAGCTTTCTTT. Encoded protein: CASSLPDRMNTEAFF. Looking up the rest from reference TRBV13 and TRBJ1-1 gives the full variable domain: AAGVIQSPRHLIKEKRETATLKCYPIPRHDTVYWYQQGPGQDPQFLISFYEKMQSDKGSIPDRFSAQQFSDYHSELNMSSLELGDSALYFCASSLPDRMNTEAFFGQGTRLTVV.

This clonotype was picked up many times. The chain recombines TRBV30 with TRBJ1-5; TRBD1 matches at 7 bases. This CDR3 region has 14 residues. V lost 2 bases to trimming and J lost 6 bases; unmatched junction nucleotides: 7. Germline lookup yields CDR1 GTSNPN and CDR2 SVGIG (reference sequence). The CDR3 protein is CAWSLTGESQPQHF. The CDR3 DNA reads as TGTGCCTGGAGTTTAACAGGGGAAAGTCAGCCCCAGCATTTT.

This clonotype was recorded at least ten times. Its ends do not fully match the called genes, so a read error is possible. In nucleotides, the CDR3 is TGTGCCAGTAGACCCCGGGACAGGGAGGTTAACCATGGCTACACCTTC. It yields the protein CASRPRDREVNHGYTF. The J gene is TRBJ1-2, the V gene TRBV19; 9 nucleotides align to TRBD1. The germline gives CDR1 LNHDA, CDR2 SQIVND (reference sequence). The CDR3 consists of 16 residues.

The V gene is TRBV19, the J gene TRBJ1-5; D call uncertain. Germline V gene data show CDR1 as LNHDA and CDR2 as SQIVND (reference sequence). V lost 3 bases and J 4 bases, leaving 7 bases between the germline ends. The CDR3 runs to 13 residues. In nucleotides, the CDR3 is TGTGCCAGTAGTATCTGGGGAAATCAGCCCCAGCATTTT. Protein product: CASSIWGNQPQHF.

The rearrangement uses TRBV2 and TRBJ2-7; the D is unclear. With 6 bases removed from V and 6 bases from J, the gap between germline ends came to 12 bases. CDR1 is SNHLY, CDR2 FYNNEI, per germline. CDR3 length: 12 residues. The CDR3 coding sequence is TGTGCCAGCAGCCCGGCACAGCGCGAGCAGTACTTC. Its translation: CASSPAQREQYF.

At least ten counts were recorded for this clonotype. V and J are TRBV27 and TRBJ2-1; TRBD2 aligns across 8 bases. Per the germline V gene, CDR1 is MNHEY and CDR2 is SMNVEV (reference sequence). Germline trimming cut 5 bases from V and 0 bases from J; bases unmatched to any gene: 6. This CDR3 is built from 16 residues. The CDR3 region has the DNA TGTGCCAGCAGTCCTGAGCGGGAGAGCTCCTACAATGAGCAGTTCTTC. This translates into CASSPERESSYNEQFF.

This clonotype was seen many times. The V gene is TRBV18, the J gene TRBJ2-7; 7 bases line up with TRBD2. The ends lost 2 bases at V and 1 base at J; junction bases unmatched: 2. The CDR3 totals 14 residues. Germline loops: CDR1 KGHSH, CDR2 LQKENI. CDR3 nucleotide sequence: TGTGCCAGCTCACCAGGGCGGGAGTCCTACGAGCAGTACTTC. It translates to CASSPGRESYEQYF. Together with reference TRBV18 and TRBJ2-7, the CDR3 gives the full variable domain: NAGVMQNPRHLVRRRGQEARLRCSPMKGHSHVYWYRQLPEEGLKFMVYLQKENIIDESGMPKERFSAEFPKEGPSILRIQQVVRGDSAAYFCASSPGRESYEQYFGPGTRLTVT.

This clonotype was observed at least ten times. The rearrangement joins TRBV2 to TRBJ2-7; 9 nucleotides line up with TRBD1. J lost 2 bases, V lost 6 bases, and 11 bases had no gene match. This CDR3 region has 16 residues. Germline CDR1 is SNHLY and CDR2 is FYNNEI. This CDR3 is CASSGTGNFPTYEQYF. For the CDR3, the DNA is TGTGCCAGCAGCGGGACAGGGAATTTCCCAACCTACGAGCAGTACTTC.

This clonotype was seen at least ten times. The chain uses TRBV12-3 or TRBV12-4 and TRBJ1-3, with D hard to call. The CDR3 extends over 14 amino acids. V lost 5 bases to trimming and J lost 0 bases, with 8 bases between them. CDR3 sequence: CASSHSSSGNTIYF. The CDR3 nucleotides are TGTGCCAGCAGTCACAGTAGCTCTGGAAACACCATATATTTT.

This clonotype was seen more than once but under ten times. The chain combines TRBV6-2 or TRBV6-3 with TRBJ2-3, with 12 bases fitting TRBD2. Germline values: CDR1 MNHEY, CDR2 SVGEGT. V was clipped by 6 bases and J by 0 bases; unmatched bases: 4. CDR3 size: 16 residues. CDR3 amino acids: CASSTGLAGSTDTQYF. In DNA, the CDR3 is TGTGCCAGCAGCACCGGACTAGCGGGAAGCACAGATACGCAGTATTTT.

This clonotype was counted at least ten times. The V and J genes are TRBV29-1 and TRBJ2-7; a weak D match, TRBD1 (5 bases). Trimming removed 7 bases from V and 5 bases from J, with 15 bases in between. In germline, CDR1 is SQVTM, CDR2 ANQGSEA. CDR3 size: 12 residues. The CDR3 is CSAIRTLNEQYF. The CDR3 bases are TGCAGCGCCATCCGGACACTGAACGAGCAGTACTTC.

A few counts support this clonotype. The chain is built from TRBV5-6 and TRBJ2-2, with a possible D match to TRBD2 (5 bases). Germline V lookup: CDR1 SGHDT, CDR2 YYEEEE. The CDR3 loop spans 16 amino acids. V was trimmed by 4 bases and J by 2 bases, leaving 15 bases between them. CDR3 loop: CASSPLGGSNTGELFF. In DNA, the CDR3 is TGTGCCAGCAGCCCACTGGGCGGGTCTAACACCGGGGAGCTGTTTTTT.